The clone carrying this T cell receptor beta chain has only one observation. Its antigen remains unidentified. These data are taken from a study of T cell responses to AZD1222 COVID-19 vaccine. Whole-study findings and limits: Among those given AZD1222, only six were seropositive at baseline.

Germline V gene data show CDR1 as WSHSY and CDR2 as SAAADI. The CDR3 consists of 15 residues. J was trimmed by 6 bases and V by 6 bases; bases with no gene match: 6. Assay used: immunoSEQ multiplex PCR; TCRdb lists only in-frame clones, some missing. This table has about 120,000 clones, about 85% appearing once. Sequenced here: peripheral blood, sampled 28 days after the second AZD1222 dose. This chain joins TRBV10-2 and TRBJ2-1; TRBD2 aligns across 12 bases. The receptor comes from an adult who received the AZD1222 COVID-19 vaccine. CDR3 coding DNA: TGCGCCAGCAGGTTGACTAGCGGGGGTCCCAATGAGCAGTTCTTC. Encoded protein: CASRLTSGGPNEQFF.